These 14 T cell receptor beta chains were sequenced from one sample in a study of spatial heterogeneity in lung cancer. Regarding the study as a whole: Counts of expanded intratumoral alpha and beta TCRs tracked tumor mutation counts.

Each CDR3 protein gets one entry after TCRdb re-called the 5' RACE reads with MiXCR. Of under 7,500 distinct CDR3 sequences listed, 13% to 15% are singletons. Which antigens these TCRs recognize remains unknown. Time point denoted: sample taken at primary tumor resection. Sequencing was performed on lung tumor tissue, taken at surgery. The source of these receptors is a female donor with early-stage non-small cell lung cancer.

This clonotype is termed medium-sized. This beta chain is an unintended read in a library built for alpha chains; its size means little. CDR3 nucleotide sequence: TGTGCCAGCAGCTTAGCGCTAGGGACAGGCGGCTACGAGCAGTACTTC. Translating it yields CASSLALGTGGYEQYF. The chain carries TRBV7-9 and TRBJ2-7, with TRBD1 matching over 8 bases. This CDR3 comprises 16 residues. V gave up 0 bases and J gave up 3 bases; unmatched junction bases: 7. The germline V gene has CDR1 SEHNR and CDR2 FQNEAQ (reference sequence).

This clonotype was seen at least ten times. This beta chain slipped into a library made for alpha chains as a stray read, so its size is not meaningful. The V call is TRBV15, the J call TRBJ2-7, with 7 bases fitting TRBD2. This CDR3 spans 18 amino acids. V was pared by 0 bases and J by 0 bases, with 11 bases of the junction left unmatched. The germline V gene has CDR1 LNHNV and CDR2 YYDKDF (reference sequence). The CDR3 spells CATSRDWGRALSSYEQYF. CDR3 in DNA: TGTGCCACCAGCAGAGATTGGGGGAGGGCTCTAAGCTCCTACGAGCAGTACTTC. The complete variable domain, with remaining parts taken from reference TRBV15 and TRBJ2-7, reads DAMVIQNPRYQVTQFGKPVTLSCSQTLNHNVMYWYQQKSSQAPKLLFHYYDKDFNNEADTPDNFQSRRPNTSFCFLDIRSPGLGDTAMYLCATSRDWGRALSSYEQYFGPGTRLTVT.

This clonotype is classed as medium-sized. A library made for alpha chains picked up this beta chain off target, so its size means little. This rearrangement joins TRBV6-5 to TRBJ2-1; 8 bases match TRBD1. There are 14 residues in the CDR3. Germline CDR1 and CDR2: MNHEY and SVGAGI. J was trimmed by 5 bases and V by 2 bases; bases with no gene match: 2. CDR3 in DNA: TGTGCCAGCAGTTACACGGGACAGGACAATGAGCAGTTCTTC. Translated, it gives CASSYTGQDNEQFF.

This clonotype has ten or more counts. This beta chain is an off-target read within a library intended for alpha chains, so its frequency means little. The genes are TRBV6-5 and TRBJ1-2; unclear D gene. Germline-derived CDR1 and CDR2 are MNHEY and SVGAGI. V was clipped by 1 base and J by 8 bases, with 17 bases between them. This CDR3 comprises 15 residues. The CDR3 protein is CASSYFPEGSEGYTF. The CDR3 DNA follows: TGTGCCAGCAGTTACTTCCCGGAAGGCTCGGAAGGCTACACCTTC.

This clonotype is medium-sized by share. Within a library made for alpha chains, this beta chain is off target, and its count is uninformative. The chain combines TRBV30 with TRBJ2-7, with D possibly matching TRBD2 (8 bases). The CDR3 sequence is 15 residues long. CDR1 and CDR2 from the germline V gene are GTSNPN and SVGIG (reference sequence). Trimming took off 4 bases at V and 2 bases at J, with 18 bases between the two ends. This CDR3 reads CAWKGGPGLAYEQYF. Here the CDR3 DNA reads TGTGCCTGGAAAGGGGGCCCGGGACTAGCCTACGAGCAGTACTTC.

This clonotype ranks as medium-sized. This beta chain came through as a stray read in a library set up for alpha chains, and its size says little. V and J are TRBV27 and TRBJ2-3; D is ambiguous. Trimming took off 8 bases at V and 6 bases at J, with 15 bases between the two ends. The CDR3 length is 13 residues. Germline V gene sequence: CDR1 MNHEY, CDR2 SMNVEV (reference sequence). The CDR3 DNA follows: TGTGCCAGCCCGAAGAGACCCGGCGATACGCAGTATTTT. It translates to CASPKRPGDTQYF.

This clonotype ranks as medium-sized. For a library built for alpha chains, this beta chain is a stray read; little rests on its size. This sequence joins TRBV12-3 or TRBV12-4 and TRBJ2-3, with no clear D. The CDR3 has 11 residues. V shed 2 bases and J shed 3 bases, with 0 bases lying between them. In DNA form, the CDR3 reads TGTGCCAGCAGTTTAACAGATACGCAGTATTTT. Translation: CASSLTDTQYF.

Of note for this clonotype: This beta chain turned up in a library designed for alpha chains; as an off-target read, its abundance says little. The chain is built from TRBV3-1 and TRBJ2-7; D unresolved. Germline V gene data show CDR1 as LGHDT and CDR2 as YNNKEL (reference sequence). CDR3 length equals 14 residues. The V end was cut by 1 base, the J end by 0 bases, with 7 bases between. The CDR3 here is CASSQVRASYEQYF. The CDR3 DNA sequence: TGTGCCAGCAGCCAAGTTAGGGCCTCCTACGAGCAGTACTTC.

In its sample, this clonotype ranks as medium-sized. This beta chain appears as a stray read in a library generated for alpha chains; its size is not informative. The chain uses TRBV5-5 and TRBJ2-2, with no clear D. V shed 4 bases and J shed 5 bases, with 15 bases lying between them. The germline gives CDR1 SGHKS, CDR2 YYEKEE (reference sequence). The CDR3 contains 15 residues. The DNA of the CDR3 is TGTGCCAGCAGCCTCCCTTCTTCCTGGACCGGGGAGCTGTTTTTT. Its protein product is CASSLPSSWTGELFF.

This clonotype was observed many times. With the library built for alpha chains, this beta chain is off target and its frequency is not meaningful. The CDR3: CASSDPTRQETQYF. In DNA form, the CDR3 reads TGTGCCAGCAGTGACCCAACTAGGCAAGAGACCCAGTACTTC. This chain links TRBV2 with TRBJ2-5, with D possibly TRBD2 on 5 matching bases. The CDR3 length is 14 residues. V lost 3 bases to trimming and J lost 2 bases, with 10 bases between them. From germline, CDR1 is SNHLY and CDR2 FYNNEI.

This clonotype was seen at least ten times. An end of the junction differs from the germline gene, which may be a read error. The library was built for alpha chains, so this beta chain is an off-target read and its size means little. The J gene is TRBJ2-2, the V gene TRBV30, with D perhaps TRBD1 (6 bases). Germline-derived CDR1 and CDR2 are GTSNPN and SVGIG (reference sequence). The CDR3 covers 10 residues. The CDR3 nucleotides read TGTGCCTTCGGACGAGGGGGGCTGTTTTTT. Its protein is CAFGRGGLFF.

This clonotype was found many times. This beta chain is an unintended read in a library built for alpha chains; its size means little. The chain couples TRBV3-1 to TRBJ2-2; 7 nucleotides agree with TRBD2. The CDR3 extends over 14 amino acids. From germline, CDR1 is LGHDT and CDR2 YNNKEL (reference sequence). V gave up 10 bases and J gave up 4 bases; unmatched junction bases: 9. CDR3 sequence reads: CATTRGSGTGELFF. The CDR3 DNA sequence: TGTGCCACCACGCGGGGGTCGGGCACCGGGGAGCTGTTTTTT. The full variable domain, completed using reference TRBV3-1 and TRBJ2-2, is DTAVSQTPKYLVTQMGNDKSIKCEQNLGHDTMYWYKQDSKKFLKIMFSYNNKELIINETVPNRFSPKSPDKAHLNLHINSLELGDSAVYFCATTRGSGTGELFFGEGSRLTVL.

Only one count was recorded for this clonotype. This beta chain lies outside the target of a library built for alpha chains; its clone size means little. This chain links TRBV28 with TRBJ1-2; D gene unclear. Germline CDR1 reads MDHEN; CDR2 reads SYDVKM. Between the trimmed V and J ends, which lost 7 bases and 5 bases, there was a span of 14 bases. This CDR3 spans 13 amino acids. The DNA of the CDR3 is TGTGCCAGCACCCCCAGGTTAGCTTATGGCTACACCTTC. This translates into CASTPRLAYGYTF.

This clonotype appeared a few times. As an off-target read in a library built for alpha chains, this beta chain has a frequency of little significance. This rearrangement joins TRBV28 to TRBJ2-7, with D hard to call. The V end was cut by 0 bases, the J end by 1 base, with 4 bases between. The CDR3 sequence is 13 residues long. Germline V gene data show CDR1 as MDHEN and CDR2 as SYDVKM. The CDR3 sequence: CASSLWQSYEQYF. Here the CDR3 DNA reads TGTGCCAGCAGTTTATGGCAGTCCTACGAGCAGTACTTC.